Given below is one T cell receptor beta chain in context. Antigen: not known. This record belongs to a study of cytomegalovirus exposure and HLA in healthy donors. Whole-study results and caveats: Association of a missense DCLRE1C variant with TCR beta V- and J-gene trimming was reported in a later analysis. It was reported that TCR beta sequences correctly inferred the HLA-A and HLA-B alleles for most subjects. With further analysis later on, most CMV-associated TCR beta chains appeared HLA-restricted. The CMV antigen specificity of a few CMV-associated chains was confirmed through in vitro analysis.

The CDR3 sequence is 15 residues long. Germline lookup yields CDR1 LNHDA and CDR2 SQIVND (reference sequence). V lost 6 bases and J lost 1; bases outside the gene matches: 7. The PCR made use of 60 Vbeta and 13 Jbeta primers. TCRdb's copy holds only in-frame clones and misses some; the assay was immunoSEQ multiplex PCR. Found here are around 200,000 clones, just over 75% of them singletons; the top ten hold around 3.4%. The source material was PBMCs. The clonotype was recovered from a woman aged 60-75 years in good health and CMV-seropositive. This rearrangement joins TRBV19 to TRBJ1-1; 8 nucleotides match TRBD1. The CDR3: CASRDRTGPNTEAFF. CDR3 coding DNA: TGTGCCAGTAGAGACCGGACAGGGCCGAACACTGAAGCTTTCTTT.